The clone carrying this T cell receptor beta chain has ten or more counts. Its antigen is currently unknown. This record comes from a study of T cell repertoires in cytomegalovirus infection. Whole-study context: It was the public TCR beta signatures that indicated both CMV infection and matching HLA type. Overall study results and limits: HLA-C-restricted CMV clonotypes gave the most frequent clonotype in two of eight donors. Based on cumulative public TCR beta family frequency, carriers of CMV plus the relevant HLA were identified.

The germline gives CDR1 SGHTA, CDR2 FQGNSA. The CDR3 loop spans 18 amino acids. The J segment lost 0 bases and the V segment lost 5 bases, leaving 12 bases of the junction unmatched. TCRdb ran MiXCR on the reads and lists one entry per CDR3 protein. This sample yields roughly 230,000 distinct CDR3 sequences, of which around 6.4% are seen a single time; roughly 6% belongs to the top ten. This clonotype was sampled from a human donor in good health (CMV status not recorded). Some clones in this sample may be carry-over from other donors' samples. Sequences were obtained from PBMCs. The chain combines TRBV7-2 with TRBJ2-4; 8 nucleotides agree with TRBD2. CDR3 nucleotide sequence: TGTGCCAGCAGCCCAATCGTTCTAGCGGGCCTAGCCAAAAACATTCAGTACTTC. This sequence encodes CASSPIVLAGLAKNIQYF.